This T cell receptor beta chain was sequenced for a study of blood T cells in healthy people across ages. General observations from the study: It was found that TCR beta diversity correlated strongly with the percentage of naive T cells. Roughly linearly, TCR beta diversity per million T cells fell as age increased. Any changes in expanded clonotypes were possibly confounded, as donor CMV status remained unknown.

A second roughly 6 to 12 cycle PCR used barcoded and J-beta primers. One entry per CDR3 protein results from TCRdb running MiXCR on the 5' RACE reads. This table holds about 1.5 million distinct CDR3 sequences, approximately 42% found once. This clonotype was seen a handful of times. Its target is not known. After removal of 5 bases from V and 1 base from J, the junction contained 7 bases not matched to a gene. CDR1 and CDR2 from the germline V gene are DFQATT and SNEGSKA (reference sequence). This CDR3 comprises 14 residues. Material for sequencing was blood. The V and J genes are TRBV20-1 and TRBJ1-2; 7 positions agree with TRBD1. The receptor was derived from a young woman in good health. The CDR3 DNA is TGCAGTGCTTCCGCGGGACAGCTTAACTATGGCTACACCTTC. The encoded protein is CSASAGQLNYGYTF.